This T cell receptor (beta chain) appears in the sequencing data of a study of T cells after somatic rescue of genetic block. Profiled with immunoSEQ multiplex PCR; TCRdb holds only in-frame clones, not every one. The profile shows about 67,000 clones, just over 90% of them singletons. Germline V CDR1 and CDR2: SGHRS, YFSETQ. The trim removed 0 bases at V and 6 bases at J, leaving 2 bases unmatched. CDR3 length equals 13 residues. This TCR derives from a man aged 40-49 years. This chain connects TRBV5-1 to TRBJ1-2; 7 positions match TRBD1. Sequenced input: peripheral blood mononuclear cells (PBMCs). The DNA for the CDR3 is TGCGCCAGCAGCTTGGGGCAGGGGGATGGCTACACCTTC. Amino acid sequence: CASSLGQGDGYTF.